These 6 T cell receptor beta chains were all obtained from the same sample, sequenced in a study of blood T cell repertoires in COVID-19. Using immunoSEQ multiplex PCR, the repertoire was profiled, and TCRdb retains in-frame clones only, with some absent. The profile covers 130,000 to 150,000 clones, with 80% to 90% appearing a single time and more than 0.8% taken by the ten largest. Material: peripheral blood. The receptors here all came from a woman between 45 and 60 years old with acute or convalescent COVID-19.

The J gene is TRBJ2-3, the V gene TRBV19; 10 bases match TRBD2. V lost 4 bases and J lost 1; bases outside the gene matches: 5. Per germline, CDR1 LNHDA and CDR2 SQIVND (reference sequence). The CDR3 runs to 16 residues. CDR3: CASSTGLARGTDTQYF. CDR3 sequence (DNA): TGTGCCAGTAGTACGGGACTAGCGAGGGGCACAGATACGCAGTATTTT.

The rearrangement uses TRBV10-3 and TRBJ1-1, with D possibly TRBD1 on 6 matching bases. The V end was cut by 4 bases, the J end by 1 base, with 10 bases between. The CDR3 contains 14 residues. Germline V lookup: CDR1 ENHRY, CDR2 SYGVKD. The CDR3 DNA reads as TGTGCCATCAGTGCGGGACAAGAGAACACTGAAGCTTTCTTT. Residues: CAISAGQENTEAFF.

The chain carries TRBV2 and TRBJ1-6, with TRBD1 matching over 7 bases. Germline loops: CDR1 SNHLY, CDR2 FYNNEI. This CDR3 region has 17 residues. V shed 5 bases and J 0 bases; nucleotides not matched to a gene: 7. The CDR3 sequence is CASSRETGSSYNSPLHF. DNA for the CDR3: TGTGCCAGCAGTCGTGAGACAGGGAGCTCCTATAATTCACCCCTCCACTTT. Full variable domain (outside the CDR3, taken from reference TRBV2 and TRBJ1-6): EPEVTQTPSHQVTQMGQEVILRCVPISNHLYFYWYRQILGQKVEFLVSFYNNEISEKSEIFDDQFSVERPDGSNFTLKIRSTKLEDSAMYFCASSRETGSSYNSPLHFGNGTRLTVT.

The chain links TRBV7-3 to TRBJ2-3, with 12 bases lining up with TRBD2. Germline V gene data show CDR1 as SGHTA and CDR2 as FQGTGA. The trim removed 1 base at V and 5 bases at J, leaving 4 bases unmatched. The CDR3 runs to 16 residues. The CDR3: CASSLRLAGVIDTQYF. CDR3 bases: TGTGCCAGCAGCTTAAGACTAGCGGGAGTAATAGATACGCAGTATTTT.

The gene calls are TRBV7-9 and TRBJ1-1, with no clear D. In germline, CDR1 is SEHNR, CDR2 FQNEAQ (reference sequence). This CDR3 has 14 amino acids. The V end lost 1 base, the J end lost 7 bases, and 13 bases lay between the germline ends. The CDR3 bases are TGTGCCAGCAGCTTAGTATTCTTCGGGGATGAAGCTTTCTTT. It encodes CASSLVFFGDEAFF.

This chain's CDR3 is CASTPRPGGTEAFF. CDR3 in DNA: TGCGCCAGCACCCCACGACCGGGGGGGACTGAAGCTTTCTTT. This chain connects TRBV5-1 to TRBJ1-1; possibly TRBD1 for D (5 bases). The CDR3 has 14 amino acids. V gave up 6 bases and J gave up 5 bases, with 17 bases separating them. Per the germline V gene, CDR1 is SGHRS and CDR2 is YFSETQ.